Listed here is a single T cell receptor (beta chain). This clonotype occurred a few times. No cognate antigen has been identified for it. Base qualities are not at hand, and no much larger clone is one base apart. The record originates from a study of identical twins (dated by TCRdb to the mid-2010s). With respect to the entire study: The study deep-sequenced TCR alpha and beta repertoires from monozygotic twins, unrelated adults of various ages and cord blood to test whether fetal clonotypes persist. Replicate twin experiments were performed at different times using different library preparation protocols to rule out contamination.

Every donor in the study was a healthy Caucasian. Three pairs of female monozygotic twins, all aged about 18 to 29 years, were included in the twin cohort. Peripheral blood mononuclear cells were the source from which RNA for the TCR libraries was isolated. The germline V gene provides CDR1 SGHRS and CDR2 YFSETQ. The CDR3 contains 14 residues, cysteine and phenylalanine counted. Only the CDR3 portion is preserved as DNA: 42 bases, with reading frame beginning at the first base. Trimming leaves V shorter by 1 base and J shorter by 7 bases, with the junction holding 5 bases beyond the gene matches. Results the study describes overall, beyond this receptor: Recombination models systematically underestimated out-of-frame TCR alpha sharing in monozygotic twins but agreed with sharing between unrelated individuals. Because the same donors could not be followed over many years, the conclusions depended on cross-sectional statistical analysis. Fewer insertions were carried by abundant cord blood beta clonotypes, a similar but weaker trend appeared in young adult naive repertoires, and no such trend appeared in memory repertoires. In beta out-of-frame sequences, excess twin sharing was weaker, because having fewer shared sequences lowered the signal-to-noise ratio. Zero-insertion analyses could be partly confounded by invariant T cells such as MAIT and iNKT, though diverse VJ usage argued against such confounding for most clonotypes. Compared with coincidental sharing between unrelated individuals, out-of-frame TCR alpha sequences shared between twins showed an excess of sequences with low generation probability.

Libraries were prepared through 5' RACE. The instrument was an Illumina HiSeq 2000. Template switching added a universal primer binding site, and the final cDNA carried a unique molecular identifier that allowed TCR cDNA molecules to be counted accurately. First-strand cDNA for TCR alpha and beta chains was synthesized from specific primers in the conserved constant-segment region. Each cDNA library was double barcoded, with a SMART-Mk sample barcode plus Illumina barcodes, to control for contamination. TruSeq adapter sequences and Illumina sample barcodes were added in two successive PCR steps. TCR alpha and beta cDNA libraries were sequenced on the Illumina HiSeq platform with custom primers. Processing in the source paper ran as follows. MiGEC processed the raw reads to extract unique molecular identifiers, while MiXCR was used to determine the CDR3 positions. For each individual, recombination models were inferred using an EM algorithm with the repgenHMM and IGoR tools. Shared clonotypes were analyzed with the tcR package in R, and sharing was normalized by the product of cloneset sizes. Out-of-frame nonproductive sequences were analyzed to study raw recombination free of thymic and clonal selection effects. TCRdb trimmed public reads at Q25 via fastp, called clones via MiXCR and kept in-frame beta chains. Every CDR3 protein is listed once, alongside the most common genes and DNA of its rows. These V and J calls originate from TCRdb's pipeline instead of the authors' own analysis. In this sample the table shows 700,000 or so distinct CDR3 sequences, 8.6% of which occur a single time. The ten largest make up approximately 0.89% of the sample.

These same data were also listed under a study on yellow fever vaccine responses in identical twins. The second paper states: The authors reported that the T cell response to vaccination in identical twins appeared partly convergent and partly personalized. Focusing on identical twins, the study followed the T cell clones that responded to the vaccine, and did so with precision.

This sequence uses TRBV5-1 and TRBJ1-5; 7 junctional bases match TRBD1. The receptor's source is a woman between 18 and 29 years old in good health. The sample consisted of PBMCs. CDR3 reads: CASSLYEGGQPQHF. The DNA reads TGCGCCAGCAGCTTGTATGAAGGGGGCCAGCCCCAGCATTTT.